The T cell receptor (beta chain) described here comes from a study of blood T cell repertoires in COVID-19. Study overall: From T cells, B-cell-depleted T cells, or PBMCs came the material, which was cDNA or gDNA.

Recruitment covered over 20 US areas and drew participants whose ages spanned roughly 18 to 90 years. Assignments of participants to cohorts depended upon their own reported clinical history. Recovered status in Cohort 3 required two negative PCRs, clearance, or symptom resolution. Here immunoSEQ multiplex PCR was the method, and the copy in TCRdb shows in-frame clones only, minus some. The profile covers about 380,000 clones, with roughly 87% appearing a single time and 2.5% to 3% taken by the ten largest. CDR1 SEHNR and CDR2 FQNEAQ come from the germline V gene (reference sequence). V lost 5 bases and J lost 2, with 13 bases in between. The CDR3 has 15 residues.

The V gene is TRBV7-9, the J gene TRBJ1-3; D is ambiguous. Sequencing was carried out using PBMCs or T cells enriched from blood (not recorded which). The sequence was obtained from a woman in her twenties or thirties who had recovered from COVID-19. The CDR3 loop reads CASSPLTLPGNTIYF. CDR3 DNA: TGTGCCAGCAGCCCCCTAACCCTCCCTGGAAACACCATATATTTT.